Listed below are T cell receptor beta chains from one sample, sequenced in a study of blood T cell repertoires in COVID-19. Produced via immunoSEQ multiplex PCR; TCRdb's table is partial and in-frame only. The sample includes around 260,000 clones, around 87% of them seen just once. Specimen: peripheral blood. These receptors were collected from a man aged 18 to 29 with active or convalescent COVID-19. The CDR3 runs from the conserved cysteine through the conserved F or W. D genes are given only for firm matches. The size field is filled for only some rows; it gives once, few, many or a size class.

cdr3_nt cdr3_aa d_call j_call v_call clone_size
TGTGCCAGCCAACGCGAAAGGGGCGGAGGGTCCTACGAGCAGTACTTC CASQRERGGGSYEQYF . TRBJ2-7 TRBV18 .
TGTGCCAGCAGTGAAAAACAGGGGACCTTACTAGCGGGCCCCCAGGAGACCCAGTACTTC CASSEKQGTLLAGPQETQYF TRBD2 TRBJ2-5 TRBV27 .
TGCAGCGTTGTCACACAGGATGAGCAGTTCTTC CSVVTQDEQFF . TRBJ2-1 TRBV29-1 .
TGTGCCAGCAGCTTTTTCAGGGGCGGGAACACTGAAGCTTTCTTT CASSFFRGGNTEAFF . TRBJ1-1 TRBV5-4 .
TGTGCCAGCAGTTACAGTGGGCCCGAGCAGTACTTC CASSYSGPEQYF . TRBJ2-7 TRBV6-2/TRBV6-3 .
TGCAGCGTTGGACAGGGTTACAATGAGCAGTTCTTC CSVGQGYNEQFF TRBD1 TRBJ2-1 TRBV29-1 .
TGTGCCAGCAGCGTACCGGGTCCCAGAGGAAAACTGTTTTTT CASSVPGPRGKLFF . TRBJ1-4 TRBV7-2 .
TGTGCCAGCAGCCTAAGCCCAACCGCGGGGGCTGGAGAGACCCAGTACTTC CASSLSPTAGAGETQYF . TRBJ2-5 TRBV16 .
TGCAGCGGCACGACAGAACCGAACACTGAAGCTTTCTTT CSGTTEPNTEAFF . TRBJ1-1 TRBV29-1 .
TGTGCCAGCAGTTCGGGACACGGGTACGAGCAGTACTTC CASSSGHGYEQYF . TRBJ2-7 TRBV12-3/TRBV12-4 .
TGTGCCAGCTCACCGGGAGATTCACCCCTCCACTTT CASSPGDSPLHF . TRBJ1-6 TRBV18 .
TGTGCCAGCAGTTTCGGAGGGGCCACCTACGAGCAGTACTTC CASSFGGATYEQYF . TRBJ2-7 TRBV27 .
TGTGCCAGCAGCTTGACAGGATATACCTATAATTCACCCCTCCACTTT CASSLTGYTYNSPLHF . TRBJ1-6 TRBV5-5 once
TGTGCCTGGAGTGTACAGCTCCAAGAGACCCAGTACTTC CAWSVQLQETQYF . TRBJ2-5 TRBV30 .
TGCGCCAGCAGCTTGAGGCGGGGTGGCACAGATACGCAGTATTTT CASSLRRGGTDTQYF . TRBJ2-3 TRBV5-1 .
TGTGCCAGCCCCCCAGCGGGCGATGAGCAGTTCTTC CASPPAGDEQFF . TRBJ2-1 TRBV25-1 .
TGCGCCAGCAGCTTGGACGTAGGACAGGGCGGCTATGGCTACACCTTC CASSLDVGQGGYGYTF TRBD1 TRBJ1-2 TRBV5-1 .
TGTGCCAGCAGCCAAGGGTTGGGACAGGGAGGAACCGGGGAGCTGTTTTTT CASSQGLGQGGTGELFF TRBD1 TRBJ2-2 TRBV3-1/TRBV3-2 once
TGCGCCAGCAGCTTGGTTACCGTAGCGGAGCAGTACTTC CASSLVTVAEQYF . TRBJ2-7 TRBV5-1 once
TGTGCCAGCAATACTCTCATAAGCTCCTACGAGCAGTACTTC CASNTLISSYEQYF . TRBJ2-7 TRBV28 .
TGTGCCAGCAGCGCAAACCCCGGGACTAGCGGAAGAGATACGCAGTATTTT CASSANPGTSGRDTQYF TRBD2 TRBJ2-3 TRBV7-3 .
TGTGCCAGCAGCCAAGGATACGGTCTTAATTCACCCCTCCACTTT CASSQGYGLNSPLHF . TRBJ1-6 TRBV3-1/TRBV3-2 .
TGTGCCTGGAGTGTAGAACCACCGAGGACCATATATTTT CAWSVEPPRTIYF . TRBJ1-3 TRBV30 .
TGTGCCACCAGTGATTTTTTCAGGGACAGGCCTCCGCCCCAGCATTTT CATSDFFRDRPPPQHF TRBD1 TRBJ1-5 TRBV24-1 .
TGTGCCAGCACCCAGATAGGCGGGGGGGCCGACACCGGGGAGCTGTTTTTT CASTQIGGGADTGELFF TRBD2 TRBJ2-2 TRBV27 .
TGTGCCAGCTTCCAGAACACCGGGGAGCTGTTTTTT CASFQNTGELFF . TRBJ2-2 TRBV12-3/TRBV12-4 .
TGTGCCACCAGCAGGGCAGGCTCAAGTTCTGGGGAGCAGTTCTTC CATSRAGSSSGEQFF . TRBJ2-1 TRBV15 .
TGTGCCAACACTAAGGACAGATTGAACACTGAAGCTTTCTTT CANTKDRLNTEAFF . TRBJ1-1 TRBV6-5 .
TGTGCCAGCAGCTTGTCGGGAGTTGACGAGCAGTACTTC CASSLSGVDEQYF . TRBJ2-7 TRBV5-4 .
TGTGCCAGTACCGACAGGAATTCACCCCTCCACTTT CASTDRNSPLHF . TRBJ1-6 TRBV27 .
TGTGCCACCAGTGATTCCCGGACAGGAGGCCATGAAAAACTGTTTTTT CATSDSRTGGHEKLFF TRBD1 TRBJ1-4 TRBV24-1 .
TGTGCCAGCAGCTTAGCCCGGGATACGCAGTATTTT CASSLARDTQYF . TRBJ2-3 TRBV7-9 .
TGTGCCAGCAGCGCGGAGATAGACTACACCTTC CASSAEIDYTF . TRBJ1-2 TRBV7-9 .
TGTGCCAGCAGAGAACAGGTCAATCAGCCCCAGCATTTT CASREQVNQPQHF . TRBJ1-5 TRBV2 .
TGTGCCAGCAGCGTTCCAGAGAACACTGAAGCTTTCTTT CASSVPENTEAFF . TRBJ1-1 TRBV21-1 .
TGCGCCAGCAGCCCGAGGCAGGGAAAGACCTACAATGAGCAGTTCTTC CASSPRQGKTYNEQFF . TRBJ2-1 TRBV5-1 .
TGTGCCAGCAGCCCCGGACTTTCCTACGAGCAGTACTTC CASSPGLSYEQYF . TRBJ2-7 TRBV7-8 .
TGTGCCAGCAGCATAGCGTCTGATACGCAGTATTTT CASSIASDTQYF . TRBJ2-3 TRBV7-2 .
TGTGCCAGCAGCGGTCGACTAGCGGCTAGCACAGATACGCAGTATTTT CASSGRLAASTDTQYF TRBD2 TRBJ2-3 TRBV9 .
TGCGCCAGCAGCCAAGTCGGAGTACAGGGGGGAACCGGGGAGCTGTTTTTT CASSQVGVQGGTGELFF TRBD1 TRBJ2-2 TRBV4-3 once
TGTGCCAGTGGGCAGGGGGTTGGAAACACCATATATTTT CASGQGVGNTIYF TRBD1 TRBJ1-3 TRBV19 .
TGTGCCACCAGTGACCGGGGACAGGGGGAAAAACTGTTTTTT CATSDRGQGEKLFF TRBD1 TRBJ1-4 TRBV24-1 .
TGCAGCGTTGAAGGTACACAGGTCCGCTCGGAGACCCAGTACTTC CSVEGTQVRSETQYF . TRBJ2-5 TRBV29-1 .
TGTGCCAGCAGCTCGACAGGGGTAATTGGGGCCGGGGAGCTGTTTTTT CASSSTGVIGAGELFF TRBD1 TRBJ2-2 TRBV11-2 .
TGTGCCAGCTCACTTTTCTCGGACAGGCAAGGGGATCAGCCCCAGCATTTT CASSLFSDRQGDQPQHF TRBD1 TRBJ1-5 TRBV18 .
TGTGCCAGCAGCCAAGATATGAATGAGCAGTTCTTC CASSQDMNEQFF . TRBJ2-1 TRBV3-1/TRBV3-2 .
TGTGCCAGCAGCTTAGTAGCCAACACTGAAGCTTTCTTT CASSLVANTEAFF . TRBJ1-1 TRBV7-2 .
TGTGCCAGCAGTGAATATCCGCGCTTAGAAAATCAGCCCCAGCATTTT CASSEYPRLENQPQHF . TRBJ1-5 TRBV6-1 .
TGCGCCAGCAGCTTGGGGACTAGCGGGAGGCCCCCCGTCTGGGATGAGCAGTTCTTC CASSLGTSGRPPVWDEQFF TRBD2 TRBJ2-1 TRBV5-1 .
TGTGCCAGCAGTTTATCAGGGGGCGTCAGCTATGGCTACACCTTC CASSLSGGVSYGYTF TRBD1 TRBJ1-2 TRBV28 .
TGTGCCAGCAGTTACTCCTATAGCCGGAGCACAGATACGCAGTATTTT CASSYSYSRSTDTQYF . TRBJ2-3 TRBV6-5 few
TGTGCCAGCAGTCACAGGGTCGATCAGCCCCAGCATTTT CASSHRVDQPQHF . TRBJ1-5 TRBV27 .
TGTGCCAGCAGTTTCATCGGGGAAAAACTGTTTTTT CASSFIGEKLFF . TRBJ1-4 TRBV28 .
TGTGCCAGCATTCAGGGCTCTGGGGCCAACGTCCTGACTTTC CASIQGSGANVLTF . TRBJ2-6 TRBV6-6 .
TGCGCCAGCAGCCAAGACCCCACAGGGGTGGGTAAGGGCTACACCTTC CASSQDPTGVGKGYTF TRBD1 TRBJ1-2 TRBV4-1 .
TGTGCCACCAGTTCCGGGACAGAACCCTACGAGCAGTACTTC CATSSGTEPYEQYF TRBD1 TRBJ2-7 TRBV24-1 .
TGTGCCAGTAGGAGGACAGGGGTCAGCGAGCAGTACTTC CASRRTGVSEQYF TRBD1 TRBJ2-7 TRBV19 .